The clone carrying this TCR beta chain was recorded a few times. Its antigen remains unidentified. These data are taken from a study of CD8+ T cells in alopecia areata. General study results and limits: Whether baseline CD8+ expansion is linked to response remains uncertain, given a single nonresponder. It was less clear whether patients shared TCRs than it was in mice, possibly because of HLA.

V lost 1 base to trimming and J lost 7 bases, with 13 bases between them. Germline V CDR1 and CDR2: LGHNT, FRNRAP. This CDR3 spans 14 amino acids. RNA was isolated and reverse transcribed to cDNA, the sequencing template. TCRdb's table, derived via immunoSEQ multiplex PCR, lists solely in-frame clones and lacks some. The table shows roughly 280,000 clones, with approximately 60% occurring only once. Treatment specified: oral pan-JAK inhibitor, 5-10 mg twice daily. This receptor was identified in a human donor with alopecia areata. The input for sequencing was CD4+ T cells sorted from blood, taken at roughly week 52, from a patient treated with tofacitinib. This chain joins TRBV12-5 and TRBJ2-5; a possible D gene is TRBD1 (5 bases). The chain's CDR3 is CASGLATAFGTQYF. In nucleotides, the CDR3 is TGTGCTAGTGGTTTGGCGACAGCGTTCGGGACCCAGTACTTC.